This TCR beta chain comes out of a study of T cells after yellow fever vaccination. Study details: The authors prepared low-cell-number fractions using SMART-Seq v4 Ultra Low Input. Study-level points and caveats: Sorted repertoires could include abundant contaminating clonotypes from bulk cells. Primary-vaccination clones mostly resurfaced post-booster (96% CD4, approximately 90% CD8).

TCR cDNA, made by 5'RACE template switching, carried an added universal primer site and UMIs. TCRdb used MiXCR to reprocess the 5' RACE reads, holding one entry per CDR3 protein. The repertoire holds about 230,000 distinct CDR3 sequences, 5.5% to 8.5% seen once, with 0.8% to 1.2% in the top ten. As for this clonotype: Its specificity is not known.

The trim removed 1 base at V and 5 bases at J, leaving 2 bases unmatched. Germline V gives CDR1 LGHNA, CDR2 YNFKEQ. This CDR3 spans 14 amino acids. Source: CD4+ T cells sorted from PBMCs, taken on the day of the yellow fever booster vaccination. This clonotype originated in a man younger than 45 who received the YFV17D yellow fever vaccine. The chain links TRBV4-2 to TRBJ1-2; TRBD1 aligns across 9 bases. CDR3 sequence reads: CASSQGTGVYGYTF. For the CDR3, the DNA is TGTGCCAGCAGCCAAGGGACAGGGGTGTATGGCTACACCTTC.